This note documents a single T cell receptor (beta chain) sequence. Its antigen is unidentified. An end of the junction differs from the germline gene, which may be a read error. RNA was extracted from bulk tissue without any cell sorting. The record originates from a study of tumor and adjacent non-tumor tissue in lung cancer. About the research overall: Aged roughly 30 to 85 years, patients included roughly ten men and a handful of women with stage I to III disease. The study, taken as a whole, reports: Tumor TCR diversity, when higher, was linked to shorter survival. Tumor tissue had significantly higher TCR diversity than normal lung.

Germline V CDR1 and CDR2: SGHNT, YENEEA. CDR3 size: 17 residues. TCRbeta libraries were built with three rounds of nested PCR, modified from ARM-PCR. TCRdb called the multiplex PCR reads again in MiXCR, with one record for every CDR3 protein. Counted here are approximately 71,000 distinct CDR3 sequences, just under 60% occurring once; the ten biggest clones make up 20% to 25%. This chain links TRBV11-3 with TRBJ2-5; the match to TRBD2 covers 10 bases. The sequenced sample consisted of lung tumor tissue. The TCR sequence derives from a man between 50 and 59 years old with non-small cell lung cancer. The DNA for the CDR3 is TGTGCCAGAAGCTTATCGGCTAGCGGGGGTTTACGAGAGACTAAGTACTTC. It yields the protein CARSLSASGGLRETKYF.